In its sample, the clone carrying this T cell receptor (beta chain) was seen once. As yet, its antigen is unknown. Other DNA sequences in this specimen translate into the identical CDR3. PCR was performed using 60 Vbeta and 13 Jbeta primers. In the source study's methods: Counted up in a later analysis, unique TCR beta chains came to about 80 million, with about 9.9 million shared. Profiled with immunoSEQ multiplex PCR; TCRdb holds only in-frame clones, not every one. The V and J calls and clone size are taken from that table; D and trimming were inferred from the DNA. Among around 200,000 clones listed, approximately 80% were seen once. The data were taken from a study of cytomegalovirus exposure and HLA in healthy donors. Study-wide results and limits: Earlier analysis looked at TCR beta V segments, and most were productive about 90% or about 30% of the time. The availability of immune exposure information extended only to CMV serostatus.

Between the trimmed V and J ends, which lost 0 bases and 5 bases, there was a span of 5 bases. This CDR3 is built from 13 residues. Germline CDR1 reads SGHAT; CDR2 reads FQNNGV. Sequencing input: PBMCs. The genes are TRBV11-2 and TRBJ1-5; no reliable D call. This receptor was identified in a girl between 10 and 17 years old in good health and CMV-seronegative. The CDR3 sequence is CASSLDLDQPQHF. As DNA, the CDR3 is TGTGCCAGCAGCTTAGATTTAGATCAGCCCCAGCATTTT.